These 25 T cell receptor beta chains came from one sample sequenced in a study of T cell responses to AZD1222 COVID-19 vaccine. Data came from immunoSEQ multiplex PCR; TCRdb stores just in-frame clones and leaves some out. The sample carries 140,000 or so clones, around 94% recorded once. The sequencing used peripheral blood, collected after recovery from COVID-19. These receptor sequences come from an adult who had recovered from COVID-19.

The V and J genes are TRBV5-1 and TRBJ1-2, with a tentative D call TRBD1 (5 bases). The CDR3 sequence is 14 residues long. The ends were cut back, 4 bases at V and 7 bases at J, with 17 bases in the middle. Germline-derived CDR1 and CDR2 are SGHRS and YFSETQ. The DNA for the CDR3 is TGCGCCAGCAGCCTGGGAGAGGGGATTCGTGGCTACACCTTC. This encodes CASSLGEGIRGYTF.

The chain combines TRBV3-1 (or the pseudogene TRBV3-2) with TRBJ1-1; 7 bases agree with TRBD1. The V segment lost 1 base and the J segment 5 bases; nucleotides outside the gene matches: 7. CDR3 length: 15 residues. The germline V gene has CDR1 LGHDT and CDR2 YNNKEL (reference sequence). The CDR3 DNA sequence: TGTGCCAGCAGCCAAGCAGTGACAGGGAGGACTGAAGCTTTCTTT. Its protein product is CASSQAVTGRTEAFF.

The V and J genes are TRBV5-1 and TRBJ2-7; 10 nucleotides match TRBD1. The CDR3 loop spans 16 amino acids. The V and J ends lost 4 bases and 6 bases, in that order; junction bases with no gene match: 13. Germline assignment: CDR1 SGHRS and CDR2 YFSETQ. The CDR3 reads CASSGGTGASRGEQYF. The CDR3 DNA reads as TGCGCCAGCAGCGGGGGGACAGGGGCTTCAAGGGGCGAGCAGTACTTC.

The CDR3 protein is CASSSDRGNYGYTF. The CDR3 nucleotides read TGTGCCAGCAGTTCGGACAGGGGGAACTATGGCTACACCTTC. V gene TRBV6-5 combines with J gene TRBJ1-2; 10 nucleotides match TRBD1. The CDR3 length is 14 residues. Unmatched junction bases numbered 1, after V lost 4 bases and J lost 2 bases. Looked up from germline, CDR1 is MNHEY and CDR2 is SVGAGI.

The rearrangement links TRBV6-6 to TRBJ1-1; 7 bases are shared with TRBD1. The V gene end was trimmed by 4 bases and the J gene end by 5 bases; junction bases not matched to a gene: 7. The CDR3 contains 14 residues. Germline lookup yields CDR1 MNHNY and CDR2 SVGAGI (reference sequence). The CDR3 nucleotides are TGTGCCAGCAGTTCGACAGGGAGCCAGACTGAAGCTTTCTTT. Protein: CASSSTGSQTEAFF.

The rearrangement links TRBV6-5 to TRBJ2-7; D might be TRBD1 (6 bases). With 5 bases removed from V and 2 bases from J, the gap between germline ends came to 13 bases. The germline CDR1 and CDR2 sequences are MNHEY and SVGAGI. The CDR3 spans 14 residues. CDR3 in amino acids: CASSLDRNPYEQYF. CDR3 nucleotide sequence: TGTGCCAGCAGTCTCGACAGGAACCCCTACGAGCAGTACTTC.

CDR3 region: CASSTGQANYGYTF. The CDR3 DNA sequence: TGTGCCAGTAGTACAGGTCAAGCTAACTATGGCTACACCTTC. The V and J genes are TRBV19 and TRBJ1-2; D not certain. This CDR3 comprises 14 residues. The germline V gene has CDR1 LNHDA and CDR2 SQIVND (reference sequence). V was pared by 4 bases and J by 0 bases, with 9 bases between.

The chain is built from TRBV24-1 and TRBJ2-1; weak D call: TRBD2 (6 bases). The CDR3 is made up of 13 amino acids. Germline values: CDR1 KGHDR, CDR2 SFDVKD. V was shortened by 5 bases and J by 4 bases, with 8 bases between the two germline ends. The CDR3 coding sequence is TGTGCCACCAGTGGGGAGGCATACAATGAGCAGTTCTTC. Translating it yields CATSGEAYNEQFF.

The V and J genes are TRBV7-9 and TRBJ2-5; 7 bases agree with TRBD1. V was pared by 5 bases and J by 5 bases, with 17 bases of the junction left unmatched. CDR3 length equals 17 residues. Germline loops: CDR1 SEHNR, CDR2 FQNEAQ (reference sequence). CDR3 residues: CASSEAPGTAFRETQYF. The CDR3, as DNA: TGTGCCAGCAGCGAAGCACCCGGGACAGCGTTCCGGGAGACCCAGTACTTC.

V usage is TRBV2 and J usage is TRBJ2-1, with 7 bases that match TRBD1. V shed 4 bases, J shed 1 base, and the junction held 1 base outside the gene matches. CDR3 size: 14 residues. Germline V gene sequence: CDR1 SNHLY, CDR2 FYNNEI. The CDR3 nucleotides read TGTGCCAGCAGTGCGGGACAGTCCTACAATGAGCAGTTCTTC. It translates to CASSAGQSYNEQFF.

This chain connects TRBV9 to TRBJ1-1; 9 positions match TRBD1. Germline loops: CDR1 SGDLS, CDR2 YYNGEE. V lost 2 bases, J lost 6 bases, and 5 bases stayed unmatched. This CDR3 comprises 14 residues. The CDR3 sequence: CASSVRDRVSEAFF. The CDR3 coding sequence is TGTGCCAGCAGCGTCCGGGACAGGGTCTCTGAAGCTTTCTTT. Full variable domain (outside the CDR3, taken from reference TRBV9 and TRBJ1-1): DSGVTQTPKHLITATGQRVTLRCSPRSGDLSVYWYQQSLDQGLQFLIQYYNGEERAKGNILERFSAQQFPDLHSELNLSSLELGDSALYFCASSVRDRVSEAFFGQGTRLTVV.

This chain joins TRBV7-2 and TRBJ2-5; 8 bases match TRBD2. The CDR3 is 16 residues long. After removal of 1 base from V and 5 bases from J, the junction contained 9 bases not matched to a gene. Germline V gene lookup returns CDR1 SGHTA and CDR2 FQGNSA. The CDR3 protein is CASSLGLAGLVETQYF. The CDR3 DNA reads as TGTGCCAGCAGCTTAGGGCTAGCGGGCCTTGTGGAGACCCAGTACTTC.

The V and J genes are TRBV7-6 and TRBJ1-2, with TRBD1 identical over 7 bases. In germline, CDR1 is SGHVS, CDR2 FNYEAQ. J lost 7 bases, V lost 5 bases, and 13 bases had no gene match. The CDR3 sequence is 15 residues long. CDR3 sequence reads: CASSAQTGSRSGYTF. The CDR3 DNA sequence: TGTGCCAGCAGCGCCCAGACAGGGAGTAGGAGTGGCTACACCTTC. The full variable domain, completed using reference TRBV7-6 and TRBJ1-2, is GAGVSQSPRYKVTKRGQDVALRCDPISGHVSLYWYRQALGQGPEFLTYFNYEAQQDKSGLPNDRFSAERPEGSISTLTIQRTEQRDSAMYRCASSAQTGSRSGYTFGSGTRLTVV.

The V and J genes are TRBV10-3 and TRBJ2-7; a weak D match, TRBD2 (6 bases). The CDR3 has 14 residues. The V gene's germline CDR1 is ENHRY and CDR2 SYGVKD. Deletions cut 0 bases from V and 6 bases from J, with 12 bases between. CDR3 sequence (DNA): TGTGCCATCAGTGAGTCGATGGGAGGCCGCGAGCAGTACTTC. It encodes CAISESMGGREQYF.

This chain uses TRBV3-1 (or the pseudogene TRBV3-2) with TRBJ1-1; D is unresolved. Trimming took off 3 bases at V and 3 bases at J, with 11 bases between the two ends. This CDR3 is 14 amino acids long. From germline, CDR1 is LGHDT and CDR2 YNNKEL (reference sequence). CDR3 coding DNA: TGTGCCAGCAGCCAGGGCCCCGGGGACACTGAAGCTTTCTTT. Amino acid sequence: CASSQGPGDTEAFF.

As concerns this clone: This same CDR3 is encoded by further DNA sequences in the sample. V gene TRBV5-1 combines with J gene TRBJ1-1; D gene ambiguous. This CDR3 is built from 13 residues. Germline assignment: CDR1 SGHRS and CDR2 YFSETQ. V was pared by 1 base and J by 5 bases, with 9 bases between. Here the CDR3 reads CASSLRGGTEAFF. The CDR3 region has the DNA TGCGCCAGCAGCTTGCGGGGAGGGACTGAAGCTTTCTTT.

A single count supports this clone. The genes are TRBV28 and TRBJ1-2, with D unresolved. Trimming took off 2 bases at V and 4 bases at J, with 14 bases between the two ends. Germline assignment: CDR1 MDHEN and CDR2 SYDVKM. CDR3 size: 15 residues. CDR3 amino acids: CASSLGVIRGYGYTF. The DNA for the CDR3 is TGTGCCAGCAGTTTAGGGGTTATTCGAGGCTATGGCTACACCTTC.

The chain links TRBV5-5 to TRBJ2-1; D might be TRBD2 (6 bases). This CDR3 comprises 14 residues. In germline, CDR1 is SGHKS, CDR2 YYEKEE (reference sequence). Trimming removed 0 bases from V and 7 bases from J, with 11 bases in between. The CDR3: CASSLGGLANEQFF. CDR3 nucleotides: TGTGCCAGCAGCTTGGGGGGACTCGCGAATGAGCAGTTCTTC.

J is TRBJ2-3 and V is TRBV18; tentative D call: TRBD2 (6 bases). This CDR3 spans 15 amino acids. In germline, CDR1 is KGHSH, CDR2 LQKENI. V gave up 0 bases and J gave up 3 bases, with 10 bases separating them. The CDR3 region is CASSPPEGRTDTQYF. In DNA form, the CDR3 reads TGTGCCAGCTCACCACCGGAGGGCCGTACAGATACGCAGTATTTT.

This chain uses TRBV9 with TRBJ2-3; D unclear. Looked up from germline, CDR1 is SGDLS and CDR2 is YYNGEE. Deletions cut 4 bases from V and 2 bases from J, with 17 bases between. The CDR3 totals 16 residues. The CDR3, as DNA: TGTGCCAGCAGCCCCCGGTCAGGCGCTATCACAGATACGCAGTATTTT. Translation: CASSPRSGAITDTQYF.

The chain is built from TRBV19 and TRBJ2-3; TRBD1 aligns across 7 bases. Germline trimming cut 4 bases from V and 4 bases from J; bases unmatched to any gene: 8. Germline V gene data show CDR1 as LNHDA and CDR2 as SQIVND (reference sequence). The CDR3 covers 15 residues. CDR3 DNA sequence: TGTGCCAGTAGTACTGGGGACAGAATCGCAGATACGCAGTATTTT. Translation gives CASSTGDRIADTQYF. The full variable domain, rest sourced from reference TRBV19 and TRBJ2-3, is DGGITQSPKYLFRKEGQNVTLSCEQNLNHDAMYWYRQDPGQGLRLIYYSQIVNDFQKGDIAEGYSVSREKKESFPLTVTSAQKNPTAFYLCASSTGDRIADTQYFGPGTRLTVL.

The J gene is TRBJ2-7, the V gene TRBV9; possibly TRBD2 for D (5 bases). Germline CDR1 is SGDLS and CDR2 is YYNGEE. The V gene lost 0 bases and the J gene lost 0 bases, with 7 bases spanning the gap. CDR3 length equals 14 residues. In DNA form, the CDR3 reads TGTGCCAGCAGCGTAGACGGGAACTCCTACGAGCAGTACTTC. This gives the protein CASSVDGNSYEQYF.

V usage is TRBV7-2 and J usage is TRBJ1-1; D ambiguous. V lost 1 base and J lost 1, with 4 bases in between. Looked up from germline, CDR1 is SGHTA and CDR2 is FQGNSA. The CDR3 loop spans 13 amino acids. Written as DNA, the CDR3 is TGTGCCAGCAGCTTAGGGGCGAACACTGAAGCTTTCTTT. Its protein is CASSLGANTEAFF.

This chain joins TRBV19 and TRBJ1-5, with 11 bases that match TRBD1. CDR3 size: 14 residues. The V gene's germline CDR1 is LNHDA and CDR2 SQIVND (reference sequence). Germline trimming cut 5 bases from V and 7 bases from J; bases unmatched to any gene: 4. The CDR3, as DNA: TGTGCCAGTAGTGGGACAGGGGGATCCCAGCCCCAGCATTTT. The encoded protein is CASSGTGGSQPQHF.

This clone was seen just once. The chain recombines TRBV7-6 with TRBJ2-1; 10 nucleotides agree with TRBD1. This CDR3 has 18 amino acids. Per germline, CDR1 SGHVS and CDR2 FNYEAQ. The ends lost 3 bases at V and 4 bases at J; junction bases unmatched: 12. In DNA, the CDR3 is TGTGCCAGCAGCTTGAAGGACAGGGGGGTATTTCTGTACAATGAGCAGTTCTTC. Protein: CASSLKDRGVFLYNEQFF.